This T cell receptor beta chain was profiled in a study of blood T cell repertoires in COVID-19 (TCRdb year 2020). As for the study more broadly: Collaborator samples came from the United States, Italy and Spain and covered acute and convalescent phases of COVID-19. The sample metadata nearly always contained a de-identified subject ID, COVID-19 status, age in years and sex. Subjects who had been exposed to COVID-19, were actively infected with it, or had recovered from it provided the deeply sampled blood TCRbeta repertoires that made up the dataset. Samples came from the ongoing ImmuneRACE study (first 160 participants) plus 1,254 subjects from 6 global collaborators. The material from the prospective study consisted of cDNA or gDNA derived from T cells, B-cell-depleted T cells, or PBMCs. A freely available public database, intended as a resource for researchers studying the immune response to SARS-CoV-2, is where the repertoires were released. Where HLA class I and class II types were available, the types were taken from metadata supplied by the sample provider, not from assay-based typing.

A remark on this clone: No cognate antigen has been identified for it. No much larger clone is present one base from it, and per-base qualities are unavailable.

The immunoSEQ Assay, a bias-controlled multiplex PCR, was used to amplify TCRbeta CDR3 regions from genomic DNA. Per the original workflow: The number of nucleated cells in each sample was estimated by amplification of reference gene primers within the assay. To quantify the absolute abundance of each unique TCRbeta CDR3 rearrangement, sequence reads were collapsed and filtered. For each sample, productive Simpson clonality was calculated by taking the square root of Simpson's diversity index across productive rearrangements. TCRdb provides this immuneACCESS table in a form limited to in-frame rearrangements. Some clones are lacking; in checked studies, under half of them reflect an unresolved V gene, and why the rest are absent is not known. That table supplies the V and J calls and clone size; D and trimming were determined from the DNA. The sample includes more than 40,000 clones, with 88% observed a single time. The ten most abundant clones make up 3% to 3.5% of the sample.

Paper-wide results and their limitations: Clinical and demographic metadata were provided uncurated, with the amount varying by source and participant.

At the junction V is shortened by 4 bases and J by 3 bases; bases outside the gene matches: 6. Including the terminal cysteine and phenylalanine, the CDR3 comprises 14 residues. The entry retains the CDR3 DNA only, 42 bases that are in frame from base 1. Taken from the germline V gene, the CDR1 and CDR2 loops are SGHDT and YYEEEE. The collaborating institutions used their own protocols to collect whole blood in K2EDTA tubes. For TCRbeta analysis, collaborator samples were shipped as frozen whole blood, as isolated PBMCs, or as DNA extracted from either sample type. Material for sequencing was peripheral blood. This receptor chain uses TRBV5-6 and TRBJ1-2; 7 nucleotides in the junction match TRBD1. The TCR was taken from a middle-aged man with active COVID-19. The DNA sequence is as follows: TGTGCCAGCAGCGTCGACAGGGCTGACTATGGCTACACCTTC. It is translated as CASSVDRADYGYTF. This CDR3, with the reference TRBV5-6 and TRBJ1-2 proteins standing in past its ends, gives the full variable domain DAGVTQSPTHLIKTRGQQVTLRCSPKSGHDTVSWYQQALGQGPQFIFQYYEEEERQRGNFPDRFSGHQFPNYSSELNVNALLLGDSALYLCASSVDRADYGYTFGSGTRLTVV.